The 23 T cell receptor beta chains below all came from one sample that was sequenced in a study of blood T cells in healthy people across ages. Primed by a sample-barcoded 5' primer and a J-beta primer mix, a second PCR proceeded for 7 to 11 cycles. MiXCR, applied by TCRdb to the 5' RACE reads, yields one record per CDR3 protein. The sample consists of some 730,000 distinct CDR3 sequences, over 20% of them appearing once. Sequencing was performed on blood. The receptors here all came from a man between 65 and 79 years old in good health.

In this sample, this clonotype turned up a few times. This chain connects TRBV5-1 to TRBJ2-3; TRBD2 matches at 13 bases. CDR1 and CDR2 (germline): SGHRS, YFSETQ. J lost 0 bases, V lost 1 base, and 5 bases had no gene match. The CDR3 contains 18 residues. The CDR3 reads CASSLRLAGGTSTDTQYF. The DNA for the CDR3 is TGCGCCAGCAGCTTGAGACTAGCGGGGGGTACTAGCACAGATACGCAGTATTTT.

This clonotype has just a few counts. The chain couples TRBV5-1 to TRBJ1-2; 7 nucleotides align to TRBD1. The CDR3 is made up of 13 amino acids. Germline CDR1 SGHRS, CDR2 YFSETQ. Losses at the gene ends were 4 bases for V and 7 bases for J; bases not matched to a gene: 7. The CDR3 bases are TGCGCCAGCAGCATGGACAGGTTAGGTGGCTACACCTTC. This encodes CASSMDRLGGYTF.

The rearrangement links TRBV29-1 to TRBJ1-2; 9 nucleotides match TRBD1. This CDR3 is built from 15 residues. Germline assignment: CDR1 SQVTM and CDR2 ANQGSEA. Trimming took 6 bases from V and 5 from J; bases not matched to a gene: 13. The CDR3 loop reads CSVGENRGLIYGYTF. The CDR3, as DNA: TGCAGCGTCGGGGAGAACAGGGGGCTGATATATGGCTACACCTTC.

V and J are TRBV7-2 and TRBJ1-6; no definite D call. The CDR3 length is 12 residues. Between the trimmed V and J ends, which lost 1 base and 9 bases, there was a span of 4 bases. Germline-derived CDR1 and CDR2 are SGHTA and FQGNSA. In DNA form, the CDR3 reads TGTGCCAGCAGCTTAGATCTTTCACCCCTCCACTTT. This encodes CASSLDLSPLHF.

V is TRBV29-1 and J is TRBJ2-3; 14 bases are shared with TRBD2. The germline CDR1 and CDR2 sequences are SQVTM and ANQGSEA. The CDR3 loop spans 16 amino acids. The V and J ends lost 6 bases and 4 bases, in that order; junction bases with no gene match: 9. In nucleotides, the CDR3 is TGCAGCGTACACGGGACTAGCGGGAGTGAGGCAGATACGCAGTATTTT. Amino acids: CSVHGTSGSEADTQYF.

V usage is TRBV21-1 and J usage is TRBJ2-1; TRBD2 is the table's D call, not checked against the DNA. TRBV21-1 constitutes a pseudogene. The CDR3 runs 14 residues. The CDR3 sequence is CASSKDRGVDEQFF. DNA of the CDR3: TGTGCCAGCAGCAAAGATCGCGGGGTTGATGAGCAGTTCTTC.

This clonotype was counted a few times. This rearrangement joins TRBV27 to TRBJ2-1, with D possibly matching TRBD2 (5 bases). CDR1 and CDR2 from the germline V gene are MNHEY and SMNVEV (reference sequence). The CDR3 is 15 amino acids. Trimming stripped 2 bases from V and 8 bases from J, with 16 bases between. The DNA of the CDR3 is TGTGCCAGCAGTTTAGGCCCTCTTTTGGGAGATGAGCAGTTCTTC. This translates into CASSLGPLLGDEQFF.

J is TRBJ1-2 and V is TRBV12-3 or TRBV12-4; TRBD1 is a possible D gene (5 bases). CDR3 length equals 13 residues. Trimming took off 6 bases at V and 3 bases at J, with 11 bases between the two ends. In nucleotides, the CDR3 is TGTGCCAGCAGGCTGGACACGGACTATGGCTACACCTTC. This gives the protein CASRLDTDYGYTF.

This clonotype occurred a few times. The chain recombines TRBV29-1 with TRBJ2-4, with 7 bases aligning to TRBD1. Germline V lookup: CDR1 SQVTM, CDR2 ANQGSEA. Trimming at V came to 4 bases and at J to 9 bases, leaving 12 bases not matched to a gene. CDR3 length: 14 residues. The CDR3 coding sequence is TGCAGCGTTGTGTCAGGGACAGCCGAAACCATTCAGTACTTC. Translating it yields CSVVSGTAETIQYF.

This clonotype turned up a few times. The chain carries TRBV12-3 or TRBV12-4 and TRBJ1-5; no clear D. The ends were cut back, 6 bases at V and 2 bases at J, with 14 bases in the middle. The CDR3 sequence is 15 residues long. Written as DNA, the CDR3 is TGTGCCAGCAGCCGCGGGCAGGCTGGCAATCAGCCCCAGCATTTT. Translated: CASSRGQAGNQPQHF.

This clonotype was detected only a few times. CDR3 residues: CASSQGGQNSGNTIYF. In nucleotides, the CDR3 is TGCGCCAGCAGCCAGGGGGGACAGAACTCTGGAAACACCATATATTTT. The rearrangement uses TRBV5-1 and TRBJ1-3, with 7 bases matching TRBD1. The trim removed 4 bases at V and 0 bases at J, leaving 7 bases unmatched. This CDR3 is 16 amino acids long. From germline, CDR1 is SGHRS and CDR2 YFSETQ.

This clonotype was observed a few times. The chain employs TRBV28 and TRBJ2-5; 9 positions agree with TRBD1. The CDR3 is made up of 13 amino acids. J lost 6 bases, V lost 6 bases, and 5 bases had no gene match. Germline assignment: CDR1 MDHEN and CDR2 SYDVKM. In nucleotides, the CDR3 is TGTGCCAGCAGCTTACAGGGGGCAAAGACCCAGTACTTC. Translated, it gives CASSLQGAKTQYF.

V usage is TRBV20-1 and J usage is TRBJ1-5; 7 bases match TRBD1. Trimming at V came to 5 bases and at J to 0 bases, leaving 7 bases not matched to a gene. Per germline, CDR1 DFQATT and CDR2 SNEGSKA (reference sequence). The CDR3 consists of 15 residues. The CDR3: CSAEGQPYSNQPQHF. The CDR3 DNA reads TGCAGTGCTGAGGGACAGCCTTATAGCAATCAGCCCCAGCATTTT.

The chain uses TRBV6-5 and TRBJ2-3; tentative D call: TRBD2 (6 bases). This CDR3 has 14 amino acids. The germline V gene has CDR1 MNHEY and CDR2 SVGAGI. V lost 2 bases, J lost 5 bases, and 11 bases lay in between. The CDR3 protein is CASSYGGLGDTQYF. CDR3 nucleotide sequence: TGTGCCAGCAGTTACGGAGGGTTGGGAGATACGCAGTATTTT.

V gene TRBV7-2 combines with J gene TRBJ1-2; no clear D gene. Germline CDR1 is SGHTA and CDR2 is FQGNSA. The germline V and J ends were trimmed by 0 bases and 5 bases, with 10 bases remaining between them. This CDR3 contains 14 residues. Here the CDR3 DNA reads TGTGCCAGCAGCTTAGCTGGGCTAGATTATGGCTACACCTTC. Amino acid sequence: CASSLAGLDYGYTF.

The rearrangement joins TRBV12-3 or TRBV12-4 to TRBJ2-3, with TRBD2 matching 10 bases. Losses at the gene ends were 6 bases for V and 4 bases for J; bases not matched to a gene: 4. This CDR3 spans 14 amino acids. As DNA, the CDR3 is TGTGCCAGCAGGCTAGCGGGAGCCGCAGATACGCAGTATTTT. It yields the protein CASRLAGAADTQYF.

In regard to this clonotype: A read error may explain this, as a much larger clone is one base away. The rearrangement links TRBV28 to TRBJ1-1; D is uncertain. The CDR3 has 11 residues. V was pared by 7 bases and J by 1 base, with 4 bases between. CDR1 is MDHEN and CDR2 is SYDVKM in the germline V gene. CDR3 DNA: TGTGCCAGCATTGAGAACACTGAAGCTTTCTTT. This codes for CASIENTEAFF.

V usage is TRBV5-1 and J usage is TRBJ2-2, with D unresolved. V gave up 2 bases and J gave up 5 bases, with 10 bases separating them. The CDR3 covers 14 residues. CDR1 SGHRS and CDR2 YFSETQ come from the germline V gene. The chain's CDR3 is CASSFVLGTGELFF. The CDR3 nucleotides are TGCGCCAGCAGCTTCGTGCTGGGTACCGGGGAGCTGTTTTTT.

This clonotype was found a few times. CDR3 DNA sequence: TGTGCCAGCAGTTTCCCGGGGGACCAAGAGACCCAGTACTTC. It is translated as CASSFPGDQETQYF. This rearrangement joins TRBV28 to TRBJ2-5, with D tentatively TRBD2 (6 bases). This CDR3 is built from 14 residues. CDR1 is MDHEN, CDR2 SYDVKM, per germline. Trimming stripped 3 bases from V and 0 bases from J, with 8 bases between. Complete variable domain (other parts from reference TRBV28 and TRBJ2-5): DVKVTQSSRYLVKRTGEKVFLECVQDMDHENMFWYRQDPGLGLRLIYFSYDVKMKEKGDIPEGYSVSREKKERFSLILESASTNQTSMYLCASSFPGDQETQYFGPGTRLLVL.

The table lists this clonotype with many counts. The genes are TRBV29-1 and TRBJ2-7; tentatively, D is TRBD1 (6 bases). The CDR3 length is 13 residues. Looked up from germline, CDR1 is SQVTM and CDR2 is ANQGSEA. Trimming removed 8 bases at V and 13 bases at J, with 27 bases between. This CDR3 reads CSSILSSGTIPYV. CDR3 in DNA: TGCAGCAGTATACTCTCCTCCGGGACAATTCCTTACGTC.

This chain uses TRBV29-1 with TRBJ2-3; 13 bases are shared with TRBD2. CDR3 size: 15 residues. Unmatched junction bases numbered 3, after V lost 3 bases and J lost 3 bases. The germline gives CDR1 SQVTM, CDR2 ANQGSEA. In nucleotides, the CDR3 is TGCAGCGTTGACGGACTAGCGGGAGTAACAGATACGCAGTATTTT. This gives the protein CSVDGLAGVTDTQYF.

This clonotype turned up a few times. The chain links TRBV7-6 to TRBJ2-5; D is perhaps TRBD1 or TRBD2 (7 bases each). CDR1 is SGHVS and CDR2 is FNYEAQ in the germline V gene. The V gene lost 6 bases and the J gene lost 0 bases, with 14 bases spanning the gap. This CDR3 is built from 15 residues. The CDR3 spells CASSQGGTDQETQYF. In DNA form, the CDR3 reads TGTGCCAGCAGTCAGGGGGGGACAGACCAAGAGACCCAGTACTTC. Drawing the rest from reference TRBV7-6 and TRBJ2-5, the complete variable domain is GAGVSQSPRYKVTKRGQDVALRCDPISGHVSLYWYRQALGQGPEFLTYFNYEAQQDKSGLPNDRFSAERPEGSISTLTIQRTEQRDSAMYRCASSQGGTDQETQYFGPGTRLLVL.

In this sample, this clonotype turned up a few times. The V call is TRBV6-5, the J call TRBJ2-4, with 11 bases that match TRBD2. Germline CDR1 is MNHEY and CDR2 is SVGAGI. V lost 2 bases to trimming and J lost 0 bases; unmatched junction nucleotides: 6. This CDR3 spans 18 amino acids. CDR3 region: CASSYGLAGGIAKNIQYF. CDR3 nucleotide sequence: TGTGCCAGCAGTTACGGGCTAGCGGGGGGAATAGCCAAAAACATTCAGTACTTC.